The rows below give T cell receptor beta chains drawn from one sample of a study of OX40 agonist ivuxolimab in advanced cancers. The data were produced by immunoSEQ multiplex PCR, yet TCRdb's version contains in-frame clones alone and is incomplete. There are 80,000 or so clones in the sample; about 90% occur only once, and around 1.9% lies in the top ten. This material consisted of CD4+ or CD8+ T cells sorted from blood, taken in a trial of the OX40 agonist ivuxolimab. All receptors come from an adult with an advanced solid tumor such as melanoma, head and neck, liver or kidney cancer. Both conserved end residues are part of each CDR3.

cdr3_aa: CASSLITGTETFYGYTF
v_call: TRBV5-1
j_call: TRBJ1-2

cdr3_aa: CASSLARGGLAGTGELFF
v_call: TRBV7-2
j_call: TRBJ2-2

cdr3_aa: CASRTPGTGAYEQYF
v_call: TRBV28
j_call: TRBJ2-7

cdr3_aa: CASGDRDNEGLYEQYF
v_call: TRBV27
j_call: TRBJ2-7

cdr3_aa: CASSQRTGGNQPQHF
v_call: TRBV4-1
j_call: TRBJ1-5

cdr3_aa: CALITSPYEQYF
v_call: TRBV7-3
j_call: TRBJ2-7

cdr3_aa: CASSLVGGWDEQFF
v_call: TRBV5-1
j_call: TRBJ2-1

cdr3_aa: CAISEGLTSYEQYF
v_call: TRBV10-3
j_call: TRBJ2-7

cdr3_aa: CASSQGGIDYGYTF
v_call: TRBV4-1
j_call: TRBJ1-2

cdr3_aa: CASSLNGQGNTEAFF
v_call: TRBV28
j_call: TRBJ1-1

cdr3_aa: CASSREPGQGREQYF
v_call: TRBV4-1
j_call: TRBJ2-7

cdr3_aa: CAIREAYEQYF
v_call: TRBV10-3
j_call: TRBJ2-7

cdr3_aa: CAWGAGTEAFF
v_call: TRBV30
j_call: TRBJ1-1

cdr3_aa: CASSSPTPSVEKLFF
v_call: TRBV28
j_call: TRBJ1-4

cdr3_aa: CASSVGRRNTEAFF
v_call: TRBV11-3
j_call: TRBJ1-1

cdr3_aa: CASRPGQGADTEAFF
v_call: TRBV6-1
j_call: TRBJ1-1

cdr3_aa: CASSQRTGAGANVLTF
v_call: TRBV4-2
j_call: TRBJ2-6

cdr3_aa: CASDRGVETQYF
v_call: TRBV2
j_call: TRBJ2-5

cdr3_aa: CASSRLAGGPTGDEQFF
v_call: TRBV11-2
j_call: TRBJ2-1

cdr3_aa: CASISSLGDGEKLFF
v_call: TRBV25-1
j_call: TRBJ1-4

cdr3_aa: CASRRDTPDTGELFF
v_call: TRBV19
j_call: TRBJ2-2

cdr3_aa: CASSLPPGQGADGELFF
v_call: TRBV5-4
j_call: TRBJ2-2

cdr3_aa: CASSLALQLNEQFF
v_call: TRBV7-2
j_call: TRBJ2-1

cdr3_aa: CASSLGSGGPDTQYF
v_call: TRBV5-1
j_call: TRBJ2-3

cdr3_aa: CASSPFLLASYEQYF
v_call: TRBV4-2
j_call: TRBJ2-7

cdr3_aa: CASSLVPGEETQYF
v_call: TRBV5-1
j_call: TRBJ2-5

cdr3_aa: CASIPGTANSPLHF
v_call: TRBV2
j_call: TRBJ1-6

cdr3_aa: CSVADLGGDYGYTF
v_call: TRBV29-1
j_call: TRBJ1-2

cdr3_aa: CASSVVENYGYTF
v_call: TRBV9
j_call: TRBJ1-2

cdr3_aa: CASSERGPTYTF
v_call: TRBV6-5
j_call: TRBJ1-2

cdr3_aa: CASSLTASSGGWSYEQYF
v_call: TRBV5-1
j_call: TRBJ2-7

cdr3_aa: CASRRHSGSTEAFF
v_call: TRBV27
j_call: TRBJ1-1

cdr3_aa: CARSLGPGRDQPQHF
v_call: TRBV5-3
j_call: TRBJ1-5

cdr3_aa: CASSYSIGGHQPQHF
v_call: TRBV6-5
j_call: TRBJ1-5

cdr3_aa: CASSVAGTSVNEQFF
v_call: TRBV5-1
j_call: TRBJ2-1

cdr3_aa: CASSRTGNYYEQYF
v_call: TRBV28
j_call: TRBJ2-7

cdr3_aa: CASSLGGLAEALWYF
v_call: TRBV5-1
j_call: TRBJ2-7

cdr3_aa: CASSLDSGGIQYEQYF
v_call: TRBV11-2
j_call: TRBJ2-7

cdr3_aa: CSVGGTSGRLYEQYF
v_call: TRBV29-1
j_call: TRBJ2-7

cdr3_aa: CASSPFPGSGNYGYTF
v_call: TRBV28
j_call: TRBJ1-2

cdr3_aa: CASKTGEETQYF
v_call: TRBV6-6
j_call: TRBJ2-5

cdr3_aa: CASSLQGPLPYEQYF
v_call: TRBV5-6
j_call: TRBJ2-7

cdr3_aa: CASSYSDRVRNSPLHF
v_call: TRBV6-5
j_call: TRBJ1-6

cdr3_aa: CASSFGYRSNQPQHF
v_call: TRBV28
j_call: TRBJ1-5

cdr3_aa: CASSGSGPRETQYF
v_call: TRBV4-2
j_call: TRBJ2-5

cdr3_aa: CASSLRGGTSGNTIYF
v_call: TRBV5-1
j_call: TRBJ1-3

cdr3_aa: CASRSGSYTQYF
v_call: TRBV28
j_call: TRBJ2-3

cdr3_aa: CASKDTGVPGYTF
v_call: TRBV6-1
j_call: TRBJ1-2

cdr3_aa: CASSQNDAGEVADTQYF
v_call: TRBV4-3
j_call: TRBJ2-3

cdr3_aa: CASSLLREAQYF
v_call: TRBV5-6
j_call: TRBJ2-3

cdr3_aa: CASSKGTVNTGELFF
v_call: TRBV6-1
j_call: TRBJ2-2

cdr3_aa: CASSWDRGFVAFF
v_call: TRBV5-4
j_call: TRBJ1-1

cdr3_aa: CASSTLTGGSGRETQYF
v_call: TRBV9
j_call: TRBJ2-5

cdr3_aa: CASSFPLAGGLNNEQFF
v_call: TRBV7-2
j_call: TRBJ2-1

cdr3_aa: CAWSVQEDGTQYF
v_call: TRBV30
j_call: TRBJ2-5

cdr3_aa: CASSPGSPTYEQYF
v_call: TRBV18
j_call: TRBJ2-7

cdr3_aa: CASSPPIGAKGYTF
v_call: TRBV5-1
j_call: TRBJ1-2

cdr3_aa: CASSADRFYEQYF
v_call: TRBV7-2
j_call: TRBJ2-7

cdr3_aa: CASSMGRVNSYNEQFF
v_call: TRBV19
j_call: TRBJ2-1

cdr3_aa: CASSSNTDTQYF
v_call: TRBV7-9
j_call: TRBJ2-3